A single sample gave rise to the 26 T cell receptor beta chains below, sequenced in a study of blood T cells in healthy people across ages. Combining a sample-barcoded 5' primer with a J-beta primer mix, a second PCR ran for roughly 7 to 12 cycles. TCRdb used MiXCR to reprocess the 5' RACE reads, holding one entry per CDR3 protein. The sample includes roughly 1,500,000 distinct CDR3 sequences, around 39% of them seen just once. The specimen sequenced was blood. The receptors stem from a woman aged 18-30 years in good health.

V is TRBV5-1 and J is TRBJ1-4; a possible D gene is TRBD1 (6 bases). Trimming stripped 4 bases from V and 5 bases from J, with 12 bases between. The CDR3 consists of 14 residues. Per germline, CDR1 SGHRS and CDR2 YFSETQ. This CDR3 is CASSLGHSNEKLFF. CDR3 DNA sequence: TGCGCCAGCAGCCTGGGACACTCCAATGAAAAACTGTTTTTT.

This clonotype was detected only a few times. The rearrangement uses TRBV9 and TRBJ2-3, with 8 bases lining up with TRBD1. The CDR3 runs 16 residues. The junction had 8 bases not matched to a gene; V was cut back by 3 bases and J by 2 bases. Germline lookup yields CDR1 SGDLS and CDR2 YYNGEE. CDR3 sequence: CASSGVGDRTTDTQYF. The CDR3 region has the DNA TGTGCCAGCAGCGGCGTGGGGGACAGGACCACAGATACGCAGTATTTT.

This clonotype was found a few times. V gene TRBV7-2 combines with J gene TRBJ1-1, with D unresolved. V dropped 5 bases and J dropped 2 bases, with 12 bases sitting between them. CDR1 and CDR2 from the germline V gene are SGHTA and FQGNSA. This CDR3 contains 14 residues. CDR3 DNA: TGTGCCAGCAGCCCCGTGGGCGGTAACACTGAAGCTTTCTTT. This encodes CASSPVGGNTEAFF. The full variable domain, with the rest looked up from reference TRBV7-2 and TRBJ1-1, is GAGVSQSPSNKVTEKGKDVELRCDPISGHTALYWYRQSLGQGLEFLIYFQGNSAPDKSGLPSDRFSAERTGGSVSTLTIQRTQQEDSAVYLCASSPVGGNTEAFFGQGTRLTVV.

The count of this clonotype is one. This sequence joins TRBV7-9 and TRBJ1-1, with D possibly TRBD1 on 5 matching bases. V was clipped by 5 bases and J by 4 bases, with 11 bases between them. Germline-derived CDR1 and CDR2 are SEHNR and FQNEAQ (reference sequence). This CDR3 contains 13 residues. CDR3 sequence reads: CASSTGTSTEAFF. CDR3 nucleotides: TGTGCCAGCAGCACCGGGACGTCCACTGAAGCTTTCTTT.

The chain employs TRBV29-1 and TRBJ2-3, with TRBD1 as a possible D gene (6 bases). The CDR3 contains 13 residues. Trimming shortened V by 7 bases and J by 4 bases, and 15 bases separated the two germline ends. Germline V gene sequence: CDR1 SQVTM, CDR2 ANQGSEA. The CDR3 DNA sequence: TGCAGCGCCCCACAGGGCCGCGCAGATACGCAGTATTTT. Residues: CSAPQGRADTQYF.

This clonotype has more than one count but fewer than ten. The gene calls are TRBV20-1 and TRBJ2-7; D gene ambiguous. The CDR3 is 11 residues long. V was cut by 3 bases and J by 7 bases, with 10 bases left in between. CDR1 is DFQATT and CDR2 is SNEGSKA in the germline V gene (reference sequence). CDR3 amino acids: CSARLVNEQYF. CDR3 in DNA: TGCAGTGCTAGGCTTGTCAATGAGCAGTACTTC.

The chain uses TRBV28 and TRBJ2-5; TRBD2 agrees at 13 bases. Germline assignment: CDR1 MDHEN and CDR2 SYDVKM. The junction had 22 bases not matched to a gene; V was cut back by 7 bases and J by 11 bases. There are 18 residues in the CDR3. DNA for the CDR3: TGTGCCAGCATCACCCACAGACTAGCGGGAGGCCTCGGGAATGAGCAGTACTTC. Translating it yields CASITHRLAGGLGNEQYF.

The chain has TRBV29-1 and TRBJ1-2, with unresolved D. Deletions cut 6 bases from V and 2 bases from J, with 19 bases between. CDR1 and CDR2 (germline): SQVTM, ANQGSEA. This CDR3 is built from 15 residues. For the CDR3, the DNA is TGCAGCGTACCTAGAAATGGGGTACAGAACTATGGCTACACCTTC. It translates to CSVPRNGVQNYGYTF.

This chain connects TRBV7-2 to TRBJ2-7; D unresolved. Germline lookup yields CDR1 SGHTA and CDR2 FQGNSA. The V and J ends lost 5 bases and 7 bases respectively, with 21 bases between them. The CDR3 covers 15 residues. The CDR3 nucleotides are TGTGCCAGCAGCCCCGGCCCCGAGGTCTACAATGAGCAGTACTTC. It is translated as CASSPGPEVYNEQYF.

The sample holds many counts of this clonotype. The V gene is TRBV20-1, the J gene TRBJ2-4; 8 bases map to TRBD2. After removal of 3 bases from V and 2 bases from J, the junction contained 15 bases not matched to a gene. Germline loops: CDR1 DFQATT, CDR2 SNEGSKA (reference sequence). The CDR3 is 18 residues long. The CDR3 is CSASDSGTAGASKNIQYF. CDR3 nucleotides: TGCAGTGCTAGCGACTCCGGAACAGCGGGAGCATCCAAAAACATTCAGTACTTC.

The count of this clonotype is one. The chain has TRBV20-1 and TRBJ1-1; a possible D gene is TRBD1 (6 bases). V was shortened by 2 bases and J by 0 bases, with 13 bases between the two germline ends. Germline values: CDR1 DFQATT, CDR2 SNEGSKA (reference sequence). There are 15 residues in the CDR3. CDR3 region: CSARLLGGLNTEAFF. Written as DNA, the CDR3 is TGCAGTGCTAGATTACTCGGGGGGCTGAACACTGAAGCTTTCTTT.

Only a few counts were recorded for this clonotype. The chain uses TRBV6-6 and TRBJ2-1; 16 bases map to TRBD2. J gave up 8 bases and V 2 bases, and 0 bases lay outside the gene matches. The CDR3 is 15 residues long. Germline V gene data show CDR1 as MNHNY and CDR2 as SVGAGI (reference sequence). The CDR3 DNA reads as TGTGCCAGCAGTTACGGGACTAGCGGGGGGGATGAGCAGTTCTTC. Translated, it gives CASSYGTSGGDEQFF.

The V call is TRBV20-1, the J call TRBJ2-7, with D possibly being TRBD1 (6 bases). V lost 0 bases and J lost 1, with 10 bases in between. This CDR3 is 14 amino acids long. Per the germline V gene, CDR1 is DFQATT and CDR2 is SNEGSKA (reference sequence). The CDR3 protein is CSARDQGLSYEQYF. DNA for the CDR3: TGCAGTGCTAGAGATCAGGGGCTTTCCTACGAGCAGTACTTC.

The chain employs TRBV3-1 and TRBJ2-2, with TRBD2 identical over 12 bases. The V and J ends lost 1 base and 5 bases, in that order; junction bases with no gene match: 2. The CDR3 is 16 residues long. Germline V gene lookup returns CDR1 LGHDT and CDR2 YNNKEL (reference sequence). CDR3 sequence reads: CASSQAGTSGTGELFF. CDR3 bases: TGTGCCAGCAGCCAAGCCGGGACTAGCGGGACCGGGGAGCTGTTTTTT. The variable domain in full, completed from reference TRBV3-1 and TRBJ2-2, reads DTAVSQTPKYLVTQMGNDKSIKCEQNLGHDTMYWYKQDSKKFLKIMFSYNNKELIINETVPNRFSPKSPDKAHLNLHINSLELGDSAVYFCASSQAGTSGTGELFFGEGSRLTVL.

The J gene is TRBJ2-5, the V gene TRBV12-3 or TRBV12-4; the D gene is possibly TRBD2 (6 bases). V was clipped by 4 bases and J by 0 bases, with 9 bases between them. The CDR3 contains 14 residues. In DNA form, the CDR3 reads TGTGCCAGCAGTTCGGGACTTGACCAAGAGACCCAGTACTTC. It codes for CASSSGLDQETQYF.

This clonotype has only a few counts. CDR3 in DNA: TGTGCCAGCCGCACAGGGGGAGGGGGTGAAGCTTTCTTT. Amino acids: CASRTGGGGEAFF. The chain couples TRBV27 to TRBJ1-1, with TRBD1 matching 8 bases. Per the germline V gene, CDR1 is MNHEY and CDR2 is SMNVEV (reference sequence). The CDR3 is 13 amino acids. The J segment lost 7 bases and the V segment lost 8 bases, leaving 9 bases of the junction unmatched.

The CDR3 DNA follows: TGTGCCAGCAGCCAATCGGTCGCAGGGGAATCCAAAAACATTCAGTACTTC. Protein product: CASSQSVAGESKNIQYF. The rearrangement uses TRBV14 and TRBJ2-4; D is perhaps TRBD1 (6 bases). Germline V gene data show CDR1 as SGHDN and CDR2 as FVKESK. The CDR3 is 17 amino acids. Trimming stripped 2 bases from V and 2 bases from J, with 16 bases between.

This clonotype was observed a handful of times. The chain couples TRBV4-2 to TRBJ1-2; D remains unclear. The V end lost 0 bases, the J end lost 4 bases, and 12 bases lay between the germline ends. This CDR3 has 15 amino acids. The germline V gene encodes CDR1 LGHNA and CDR2 YNFKEQ. The CDR3, as DNA: TGTGCCAGCAGCCAAGATTCGACCGGGATCTATGGCTACACCTTC. This sequence encodes CASSQDSTGIYGYTF.

Only one count was recorded for this clonotype. The chain is built from TRBV7-9 and TRBJ1-1, with TRBD1 identical over 11 bases. Germline V gene sequence: CDR1 SEHNR, CDR2 FQNEAQ (reference sequence). The CDR3 sequence is 16 residues long. V shed 1 base and J 2 bases; nucleotides not matched to a gene: 3. The CDR3 region is CASSLDGQGANTEAFF. As DNA, the CDR3 is TGTGCCAGCAGCTTAGACGGACAGGGGGCTAACACTGAAGCTTTCTTT.

The table lists this clonotype with a few counts. CDR3 in amino acids: CASSSTGFEQFF. In DNA, the CDR3 is TGCGCCAGCAGTTCTACGGGGTTTGAGCAGTTCTTC. V is TRBV5-1 and J is TRBJ2-1; possibly TRBD2 for D (5 bases). With 5 bases removed from V and 9 bases from J, the gap between germline ends came to 12 bases. The CDR3 is 12 amino acids. Germline values: CDR1 SGHRS, CDR2 YFSETQ.

The chain uses TRBV7-9 and TRBJ2-7; 8 bases map to TRBD1. V was pared by 5 bases and J by 2 bases, with 8 bases of the junction left unmatched. Germline values: CDR1 SEHNR, CDR2 FQNEAQ (reference sequence). The CDR3 is made up of 15 amino acids. The CDR3 nucleotides read TGTGCCAGCAGCCCTCCGGACAGGGTAACCTACGAGCAGTACTTC. Translated, it gives CASSPPDRVTYEQYF.

This chain connects TRBV19 to TRBJ2-4, with D uncertain. This CDR3 comprises 13 residues. Germline V gives CDR1 LNHDA, CDR2 SQIVND (reference sequence). V gave up 5 bases and J gave up 6 bases, with 11 bases separating them. CDR3 sequence reads: CASSPLGANIQYF. CDR3 in DNA: TGTGCCAGTAGTCCCCTCGGAGCAAACATTCAGTACTTC.

The chain couples TRBV6-2 or TRBV6-3 to TRBJ2-1; 11 bases line up with TRBD2. V gave up 6 bases and J gave up 6 bases; unmatched junction bases: 7. The CDR3 sequence is 15 residues long. Germline values: CDR1 MNHEY, CDR2 SVGEGT. The CDR3 bases are TGTGCCAGCAGACCACTAGCGGGAGTAAGCAATGAGCAGTTCTTC. It specifies CASRPLAGVSNEQFF.

This clonotype has only a few counts. This sequence joins TRBV6-5 and TRBJ2-1; the D gene could be TRBD1 or TRBD2 (5 bases each). The CDR3 runs to 14 residues. Germline assignment: CDR1 MNHEY and CDR2 SVGAGI. V was clipped by 2 bases and J by 5 bases, with 10 bases between them. DNA of the CDR3: TGTGCCAGCAGTTACGCCCAGGGAGACAATGAGCAGTTCTTC. Its protein product is CASSYAQGDNEQFF.

The V and J genes are TRBV5-1 and TRBJ1-1; weak D call: TRBD1 (5 bases). Per germline, CDR1 SGHRS and CDR2 YFSETQ. The CDR3 runs to 13 residues. The germline V and J ends were trimmed by 4 bases and 8 bases, with 15 bases remaining between them. The CDR3 reads CASSTLMGVEAFF. For the CDR3, the DNA is TGCGCCAGCAGCACCTTGATGGGGGTAGAAGCTTTCTTT.

This CDR3 is CASSYGPPGTSDYNEQFF. The CDR3 coding sequence is TGTGCCAGCAGTTACGGCCCCCCCGGGACTAGCGACTACAATGAGCAGTTCTTC. The chain employs TRBV6-5 and TRBJ2-1, with TRBD2 identical over 10 bases. Germline-derived CDR1 and CDR2 are MNHEY and SVGAGI. The CDR3 has 18 amino acids. V was pared by 2 bases and J by 3 bases, with 10 bases of the junction left unmatched.